These T cell receptor beta chains were read from a single sample in a study of T cells in Graves' hyperthyroidism and ophthalmopathy. TCRdb itself ran the multiplex PCR reads through MiXCR, one entry per CDR3 protein. This sample carries about 270,000 distinct CDR3 sequences, around a quarter of them seen once, and the ten largest clones take about 30%. Material for sequencing was blood. The receptor set was obtained from a man aged 35 to 55 with Graves' hyperthyroidism that later progressed to Graves' ophthalmopathy. CDR3s include the opening cysteine and the closing phenylalanine or tryptophan. A D gene is named only where the DNA matches it firmly. Not all rows give a size; the values are once, few, many and, for expanded clones, a class.

cdr3_aa	cdr3_nt	v_call	clone_size	j_call	d_call
CSAIQGANTEAFF	TGCAGTGCAATACAGGGGGCGAACACTGAAGCTTTCTTT	TRBV20-1	many	TRBJ1-1	TRBD1
CASSSQSSYEQYF	TGTGCCAGCAGCTCACAGAGCTCCTACGAGCAGTACTTC	TRBV7-9	many	TRBJ2-7	.
CASSLEEGRYEQYF	TGTGCCAGCAGTTTAGAGGAAGGGAGGTACGAGCAGTACTTC	TRBV12-3/TRBV12-4	few	TRBJ2-7	.
CASSLAETPFKNIQYF	TGTGCCAGCAGTTTAGCCGAGACGCCGTTCAAAAACATTCAGTACTTC	TRBV28	many	TRBJ2-4	.
CSVDRGSTGELFF	TGCAGCGTGGACAGGGGTAGCACCGGGGAGCTGTTTTTT	TRBV29-1	many	TRBJ2-2	TRBD1
CASSVDTYSNQPQHF	TGTGCCAGCAGTGTAGACACGTATAGCAATCAGCCCCAGCATTTT	TRBV6-1	many	TRBJ1-5	.
CASSFTGAQAFF	TGTGCCAGCAGTTTCACGGGCGCACAAGCTTTCTTT	TRBV6-5	many	TRBJ1-1	.
CSARDYRGPRETQYF	TGCAGTGCTAGAGATTACCGGGGTCCTAGGGAGACCCAGTACTTC	TRBV20-1	many	TRBJ2-5	.
CASSEEGDKNTEAFF	TGTGCCAGCAGCGAGGAAGGGGATAAGAACACTGAAGCTTTCTTT	TRBV6-2/TRBV6-3	few	TRBJ1-1	.
CASSLGTTNTEAFF	TGTGCCAGCAGTTTAGGGACTACGAACACTGAAGCTTTCTTT	TRBV12-3/TRBV12-4	many	TRBJ1-1	.
CATSENRVGELFF	TGTGCCACCAGTGAGAACAGGGTAGGGGAGCTGTTTTTT	TRBV24-1	many	TRBJ2-2	.
CASRSGTAKETQYF	TGCGCCAGCAGATCCGGGACGGCGAAAGAGACCCAGTACTTC	TRBV5-1	many	TRBJ2-5	.
CASRSGQGSVQPQHF	TGTGCCAGCAGATCAGGACAGGGTAGTGTTCAGCCCCAGCATTTT	TRBV12-3/TRBV12-4	.	TRBJ1-5	TRBD1
CSARDLGTKGEQYF	TGCAGTGCTAGAGATCTCGGGACAAAGGGCGAGCAGTACTTC	TRBV20-1	.	TRBJ2-7	.